The 23 T cell receptor beta chains reported below all come from one sample, sequenced in a study of blood T cell repertoires in COVID-19. Assay used: immunoSEQ multiplex PCR; TCRdb lists only in-frame clones, some missing. The sample contains some 220,000 clones, more than 75% of which appear only once. The sequenced material came from peripheral blood. All receptors derive from a human donor in a cohort sampled during active COVID-19.

The chain recombines TRBV6-2 or TRBV6-3 with TRBJ1-2; no firm D call. Germline-derived CDR1 and CDR2 are MNHEY and SVGEGT. The CDR3 totals 13 residues. V lost 0 bases to trimming and J lost 4 bases, with 6 bases between them. CDR3 protein: CASSYSASYGYTF. The CDR3 nucleotides are TGTGCCAGCAGTTACTCAGCTTCCTATGGCTACACCTTC.

V is TRBV10-3 and J is TRBJ1-1; 11 bases agree with TRBD1. The CDR3 spans 17 residues. CDR1 ENHRY and CDR2 SYGVKD come from the germline V gene. Unmatched junction bases numbered 10, after V lost 3 bases and J lost 4 bases. The CDR3 reads CAISDPDRGLGVTEAFF. DNA for the CDR3: TGTGCCATCAGTGACCCGGACAGGGGGCTCGGGGTCACTGAAGCTTTCTTT.

This clone occurred many times. The chain couples TRBV6-6 to TRBJ2-5, with D uncertain. Deletions cut 8 bases from V and 5 bases from J, with 15 bases between. Germline loops: CDR1 MNHNY, CDR2 SVGAGI (reference sequence). CDR3 length: 13 residues. The CDR3 region is CASRTGSLETQYF. DNA for the CDR3: TGTGCCAGCCGAACGGGTAGTTTGGAGACCCAGTACTTC.

The rearrangement joins TRBV18 to TRBJ1-1, with 11 nucleotides matching TRBD1. The CDR3 length is 13 residues. In germline, CDR1 is KGHSH, CDR2 LQKENI. The J segment lost 5 bases and the V segment lost 6 bases, leaving 2 bases of the junction unmatched. CDR3 coding DNA: TGTGCCAGCTCCGGGACAGGGGGGACTGAAGCTTTCTTT. The encoded protein is CASSGTGGTEAFF.

The CDR3 nucleotides are TGTGCCAGCAGCGTAGAGCCGGACAGGGGTCTTTTTGAGCAGTACTTC. Protein: CASSVEPDRGLFEQYF. V is TRBV9 and J is TRBJ2-7; 9 nucleotides line up with TRBD1. CDR3 length equals 16 residues. Germline V lookup: CDR1 SGDLS, CDR2 YYNGEE. The trim removed 0 bases at V and 7 bases at J, leaving 11 bases unmatched.

The chain uses TRBV18 and TRBJ1-2; D gene unclear. CDR3 size: 15 residues. With 0 bases removed from V and 2 bases from J, the gap between germline ends came to 10 bases. Germline CDR1 is KGHSH and CDR2 is LQKENI. CDR3 in DNA: TGTGCCAGCTCACCACCGAACAGCCCGAACTATGGCTACACCTTC. This encodes CASSPPNSPNYGYTF.

This clone has a handful of counts. This rearrangement joins TRBV20-1 to TRBJ2-7; TRBD2 aligns across 13 bases. Germline V CDR1 and CDR2: DFQATT, SNEGSKA (reference sequence). The CDR3 length is 16 residues. The trim removed 3 bases at V and 3 bases at J, leaving 8 bases unmatched. The CDR3 DNA sequence: TGCAGTGCTAGTGATCCGGGACTAGCGGGAAACTACGAGCAGTACTTC. Amino acid sequence: CSASDPGLAGNYEQYF.

The chain joins TRBV28 to TRBJ1-2; 11 bases map to TRBD1. This CDR3 spans 17 amino acids. Germline assignment: CDR1 MDHEN and CDR2 SYDVKM. V shed 2 bases and J 5 bases; nucleotides not matched to a gene: 10. CDR3 sequence reads: CASSLLLGGQGAYGYTF. For the CDR3, the DNA is TGTGCCAGCAGTTTACTTTTGGGAGGACAGGGGGCATATGGCTACACCTTC.

Remarks on this clone: In the same sample, other DNA sequences code for this CDR3. CDR3 residues: CASRRTGYEQYF. The CDR3 region has the DNA TGTGCCAGCAGAAGGACGGGGTACGAGCAGTACTTC. The chain combines TRBV2 with TRBJ2-7; D possibly corresponds to TRBD2 (5 bases). V lost 6 bases and J 4 bases, leaving 10 bases between the germline ends. Germline V gives CDR1 SNHLY, CDR2 FYNNEI. The CDR3 contains 12 residues.

This clone has only a few counts. The chain joins TRBV3-1 (or the pseudogene TRBV3-2) to TRBJ2-7; TRBD1 agrees at 9 bases. This CDR3 comprises 14 residues. The ends lost 4 bases at V and 5 bases at J; junction bases unmatched: 6. CDR1 and CDR2 (germline): LGHDT, YNNKEL (reference sequence). The CDR3 nucleotides read TGTGCCAGCAGCCCCGACAGGGGGTTCGACGAGCAGTACTTC. Amino acid sequence: CASSPDRGFDEQYF.

The chain has TRBV5-8 and TRBJ2-6; D might be TRBD1 (6 bases). This CDR3 is built from 15 residues. Germline V gene data show CDR1 as SGHTS and CDR2 as YDEGEE. Trimming removed 5 bases at V and 2 bases at J, with 11 bases between. CDR3 sequence (DNA): TGTGCCAGCAGTCCACAGGGCGCTGGGGCCAACGTCCTGACTTTC. This gives the protein CASSPQGAGANVLTF.

This sequence joins TRBV19 and TRBJ2-7; 7 nucleotides align to TRBD2. V lost 1 base, J lost 3 bases, and 12 bases stayed unmatched. Germline-derived CDR1 and CDR2 are LNHDA and SQIVND (reference sequence). The length of the CDR3 is 17 residues. CDR3 bases: TGTGCCAGTAGTATAGGAAGGACGGCGGGAGCGGGCTACGAGCAGTACTTC. Translation gives CASSIGRTAGAGYEQYF.

This clone was found once. The V call is TRBV7-8, the J call TRBJ1-1, with D possibly TRBD1 on 6 matching bases. Per the germline V gene, CDR1 is SGHVS and CDR2 is FQNEAQ. CDR3 length: 14 residues. V dropped 5 bases and J dropped 0 bases, with 10 bases sitting between them. This CDR3 is CASSAGQMNTEAFF. CDR3 nucleotide sequence: TGTGCCAGCAGCGCTGGACAGATGAACACTGAAGCTTTCTTT.

The chain joins TRBV10-3 to TRBJ2-3, with D perhaps TRBD2 (6 bases). CDR3 size: 14 residues. Per germline, CDR1 ENHRY and CDR2 SYGVKD. Trimming stripped 3 bases from V and 5 bases from J, with 12 bases between. The CDR3 loop reads CAISDGTSQDTQYF. CDR3 in DNA: TGTGCCATCAGTGACGGGACTTCTCAAGATACGCAGTATTTT.

V usage is TRBV7-9 and J usage is TRBJ1-3; D remains ambiguous. Germline V lookup: CDR1 SEHNR, CDR2 FQNEAQ (reference sequence). This CDR3 has 14 residues. The germline V and J ends were trimmed by 8 bases and 4 bases, with 15 bases remaining between them. The CDR3 reads CASHLPGVGNTIYF. The CDR3 DNA follows: TGTGCCAGCCACCTCCCCGGGGTCGGAAACACCATATATTTT. Based on the CDR3 plus reference TRBV7-9 and TRBJ1-3, the full variable domain is DTGVSQNPRHKITKRGQNVTFRCDPISEHNRLYWYRQTLGQGPEFLTYFQNEAQLEKSRLLSDRFSAERPKGSFSTLEIQRTEQGDSAMYLCASHLPGVGNTIYFGEGSWLTVV.

This chain links TRBV28 with TRBJ2-7; a weak D match, TRBD2 (5 bases). CDR1 and CDR2 (germline): MDHEN, SYDVKM. The CDR3 runs to 15 residues. V lost 7 bases and J 1 base, leaving 17 bases between the germline ends. The chain's CDR3 is CASTSSGLLSYEQYF. The CDR3 region has the DNA TGTGCCAGCACGAGTTCAGGACTGCTATCCTACGAGCAGTACTTC.

The chain recombines TRBV10-2 with TRBJ2-1; D possibly corresponds to TRBD1 (6 bases). Trimming took 0 bases from V and 7 from J, leaving 13 bases between them. The germline gives CDR1 WSHSY, CDR2 SAAADI. CDR3 length: 15 amino acids. This CDR3 reads CASSESDSQGNEQFF. CDR3 DNA sequence: TGCGCCAGCAGTGAGTCGGACAGTCAAGGGAATGAGCAGTTCTTC.

This clone was recorded once. J is TRBJ2-7 and V is TRBV7-9, with D hard to call. Germline assignment: CDR1 SEHNR and CDR2 FQNEAQ (reference sequence). Trimming shortened V by 5 bases and J by 2 bases, and 10 bases separated the two germline ends. This CDR3 region has 13 residues. CDR3 DNA: TGTGCCAGCAGCCCCCGGGTTACCTACGAGCAGTACTTC. Residues: CASSPRVTYEQYF.

The sample holds a few counts of this clone. The chain uses TRBV18 and TRBJ2-2; TRBD2 matches 14 bases. Germline CDR1 reads KGHSH; CDR2 reads LQKENI. The CDR3 length is 17 residues. V dropped 3 bases and J dropped 6; count of bases not matched to a gene: 6. The CDR3 nucleotides are TGTGCCAGCTCACCGCCGGGACTAGCGGGAGTTCCCGGGGAGCTGTTTTTT. This sequence encodes CASSPPGLAGVPGELFF.

V gene TRBV7-2 combines with J gene TRBJ2-3, with a weak D call TRBD1 (5 bases). Germline V gene lookup returns CDR1 SGHTA and CDR2 FQGNSA. The CDR3 extends over 14 amino acids. V lost 8 bases, J lost 2 bases, and 14 bases lay in between. The CDR3 nucleotides read TGTGCCAGCTGGGGCCGGCCCCACACAGATACGCAGTATTTT. Translated: CASWGRPHTDTQYF.

This clone was seen only a few times. This rearrangement joins TRBV6-2 or TRBV6-3 to TRBJ2-7; the D is unclear. CDR1 is MNHEY, CDR2 SVGEGT, per germline. V was trimmed by 5 bases and J by 8 bases, leaving 13 bases between them. The length of the CDR3 is 12 residues. In DNA form, the CDR3 reads TGTGCCAGCAGTCCCGGAGTTGCAAAGCAGTACTTC. Its protein product is CASSPGVAKQYF.

This clone has a handful of counts. Other DNA variants within this sample encode the same CDR3. The CDR3 protein is CASSPYTDTQYF. The CDR3 DNA sequence: TGTGCCAGCTCACCATACACAGATACGCAGTATTTT. V gene TRBV18 combines with J gene TRBJ2-3, with D unresolved. CDR1 is KGHSH, CDR2 LQKENI, per germline. This CDR3 has 12 residues. V was shortened by 2 bases and J by 2 bases, with 2 bases between the two germline ends.

V gene TRBV27 combines with J gene TRBJ2-3; perhaps TRBD1 as D (6 bases). V was trimmed by 5 bases and J by 5 bases, leaving 11 bases between them. Germline V gene data show CDR1 as MNHEY and CDR2 as SMNVEV (reference sequence). CDR3 length equals 13 residues. The DNA for the CDR3 is TGTGCCAGCAGTCAACAGGGATTAGATACGCAGTATTTT. Protein sequence: CASSQQGLDTQYF.